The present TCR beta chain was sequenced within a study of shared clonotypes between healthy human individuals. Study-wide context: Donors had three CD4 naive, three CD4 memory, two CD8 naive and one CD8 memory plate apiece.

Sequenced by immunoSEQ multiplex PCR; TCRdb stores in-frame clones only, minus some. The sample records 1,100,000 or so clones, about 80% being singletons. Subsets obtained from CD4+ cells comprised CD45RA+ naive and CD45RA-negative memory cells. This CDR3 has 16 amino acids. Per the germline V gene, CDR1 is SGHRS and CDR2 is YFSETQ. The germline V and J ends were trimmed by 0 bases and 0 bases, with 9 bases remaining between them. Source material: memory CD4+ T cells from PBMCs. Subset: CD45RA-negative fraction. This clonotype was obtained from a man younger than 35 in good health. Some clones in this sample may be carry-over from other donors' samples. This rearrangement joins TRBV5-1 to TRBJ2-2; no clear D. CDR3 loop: CASSLALGANTGELFF. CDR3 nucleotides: TGCGCCAGCAGCTTGGCCTTGGGCGCGAACACCGGGGAGCTGTTTTTT. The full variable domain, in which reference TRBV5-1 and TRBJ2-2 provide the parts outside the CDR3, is KAGVTQTPRYLIKTRGQQVTLSCSPISGHRSVSWYQQTPGQGLQFLFEYFSETQRNKGNFPGRFSGRQFSNSRSEMNVSTLELGDSALYLCASSLALGANTGELFFGEGSRLTVL.